This T cell receptor (beta chain) was observed in a study of T cells in localized non-small cell lung cancer. Notes on the study in general: Uninvolved adjacent lung showed the highest T cell clonality, exceeding tumor. Adjacent lung exhibited a median of 57 among the 100 most abundant tumor clones.

Using immunoSEQ multiplex PCR, the repertoire was profiled, and TCRdb retains in-frame clones only, with some absent. Of about 60,000 clones listed, almost 90% are singletons. The CDR3 is 16 amino acids. To note about this clone: Its antigen is undetermined.

The chain has TRBV21-1 and TRBJ1-2; the table's TRBD1 call for D was not verified on the DNA. TRBV21-1 is flagged as a pseudogene. The specimen was peripheral blood, collected before any cancer treatment. The sequence was obtained from a woman aged 35-70 years with stage I lung adenocarcinoma. CDR3 sequence: CASSTPRDRVNYGYTF. CDR3 DNA: TGTGCCAGCAGCACGCCTCGGGACAGGGTTAACTATGGCTACACCTTC.